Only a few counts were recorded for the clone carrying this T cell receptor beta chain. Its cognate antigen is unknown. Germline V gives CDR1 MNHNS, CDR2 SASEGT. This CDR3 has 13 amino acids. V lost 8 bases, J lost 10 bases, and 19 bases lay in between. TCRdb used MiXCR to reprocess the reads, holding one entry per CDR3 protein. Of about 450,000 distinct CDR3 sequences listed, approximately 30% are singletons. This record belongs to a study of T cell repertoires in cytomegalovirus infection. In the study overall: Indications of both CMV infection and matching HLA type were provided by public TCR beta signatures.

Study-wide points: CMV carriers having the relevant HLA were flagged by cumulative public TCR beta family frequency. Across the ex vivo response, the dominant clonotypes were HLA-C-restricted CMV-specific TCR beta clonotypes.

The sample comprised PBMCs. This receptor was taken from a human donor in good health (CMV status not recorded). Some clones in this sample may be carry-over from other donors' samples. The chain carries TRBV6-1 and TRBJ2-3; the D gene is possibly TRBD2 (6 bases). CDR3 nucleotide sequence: TGTGCCAGCTCCAAGCCACCCCGGGAGTCGCAGTATTTT. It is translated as CASSKPPRESQYF.